These T cell receptor beta chains were read from a single sample in a study of blood T cell repertoires in COVID-19. Measured with immunoSEQ multiplex PCR; TCRdb has only the in-frame clones, and not every one. The data contain about 500,000 clones, less than 90% of them seen just once; the ten biggest clones take up roughly 7.4%. Sequencing used peripheral blood. All receptors derive from a woman between 50 and 59 years old with COVID-19, enrolled during active disease. Each CDR3 is given with its conserved first and last residue. Each record gives: V gene, D gene, clone size, J gene, CDR3 protein, CDR3 DNA. D genes are given only for firm matches. Some rows mark clone size as missing; the rest say once, few, many or name a class of expanded clone.

v_call: TRBV11-1
d_call: TRBD1
clone_size: -
j_call: TRBJ1-2
cdr3_aa: CASSSPTGLGYTF
cdr3_nt: TGTGCCAGCAGCTCCCCGACAGGGCTCGGCTACACCTTC

v_call: TRBV7-2
d_call: TRBD2
clone_size: -
j_call: TRBJ2-1
cdr3_aa: CASSPTSGGGNEQFF
cdr3_nt: TGTGCCAGCAGCCCCACTAGCGGGGGGGGGAATGAGCAGTTCTTC

v_call: TRBV2
d_call: -
clone_size: -
j_call: TRBJ2-7
cdr3_aa: CASHGLRSYEQYF
cdr3_nt: TGTGCCTCTCATGGCTTACGCTCCTACGAGCAGTACTTC

v_call: TRBV19
d_call: -
clone_size: -
j_call: TRBJ1-2
cdr3_aa: CASGRMVNYGYTF
cdr3_nt: TGTGCCAGTGGGAGGATGGTTAACTATGGCTACACCTTC

v_call: TRBV11-2
d_call: TRBD1
clone_size: -
j_call: TRBJ1-3
cdr3_aa: CASSSIQGGSTIYF
cdr3_nt: TGTGCCAGCAGCTCGATACAGGGGGGTTCCACCATATATTTT

v_call: TRBV3-1/TRBV3-2
d_call: -
clone_size: few
j_call: TRBJ2-2
cdr3_aa: CASSPQTGELFF
cdr3_nt: TGTGCCAGCAGCCCCCAAACCGGGGAGCTGTTTTTT

v_call: TRBV11-2
d_call: -
clone_size: -
j_call: TRBJ2-2
cdr3_aa: CASSLVPGANTGELFF
cdr3_nt: TGTGCCAGCAGCCTGGTCCCGGGAGCAAACACCGGGGAGCTGTTTTTT

v_call: TRBV10-3
d_call: -
clone_size: -
j_call: TRBJ2-7
cdr3_aa: CAIKHDRSSYEQYF
cdr3_nt: TGTGCCATCAAACACGACAGGTCCTCCTACGAGCAGTACTTC

v_call: TRBV21-1
d_call: -
clone_size: -
j_call: TRBJ2-7
cdr3_aa: CASSPSRDIPYEQYF
cdr3_nt: TGTGCCAGCAGCCCGTCCCGGGACATACCCTACGAGCAGTACTTC

v_call: TRBV7-9
d_call: TRBD1
clone_size: -
j_call: TRBJ2-7
cdr3_aa: CASSSTGTAYEQYF
cdr3_nt: TGTGCCAGCAGCTCAACCGGGACAGCTTACGAGCAGTACTTC

v_call: TRBV13
d_call: -
clone_size: -
j_call: TRBJ2-7
cdr3_aa: CASSLGGGEQYF
cdr3_nt: TGTGCCAGCAGCCTGGGAGGCGGCGAGCAGTACTTC

v_call: TRBV6-5
d_call: -
clone_size: -
j_call: TRBJ1-6
cdr3_aa: CASSYSYTGNSPLHF
cdr3_nt: TGTGCCAGCAGTTACTCGTACACGGGTAATTCACCCCTCCACTTT

v_call: TRBV3-1/TRBV3-2
d_call: TRBD2
clone_size: -
j_call: TRBJ2-7
cdr3_aa: CASSQKAGASYEQYF
cdr3_nt: TGTGCCAGCAGCCAGAAAGCGGGGGCCTCCTACGAGCAGTACTTC

v_call: TRBV12-3/TRBV12-4
d_call: -
clone_size: -
j_call: TRBJ2-1
cdr3_aa: CASSFPGYNEQFF
cdr3_nt: TGTGCCAGCAGTTTCCCAGGGTACAATGAGCAGTTCTTC

v_call: TRBV29-1
d_call: -
clone_size: -
j_call: TRBJ1-2
cdr3_aa: CSVGAGIGDGYTF
cdr3_nt: TGCAGCGTTGGAGCAGGGATAGGGGATGGCTACACCTTC

v_call: TRBV27
d_call: TRBD2
clone_size: once
j_call: TRBJ2-1
cdr3_aa: CASRPTRRGLAATNEQFF
cdr3_nt: TGTGCCAGCAGACCCACTCGACGGGGACTAGCGGCGACCAATGAGCAGTTCTTC

v_call: TRBV7-3
d_call: -
clone_size: -
j_call: TRBJ2-3
cdr3_aa: CASSPTGTDTQYF
cdr3_nt: TGTGCCAGCAGCCCTACGGGCACAGATACGCAGTATTTT

v_call: TRBV2
d_call: TRBD1
clone_size: -
j_call: TRBJ1-1
cdr3_aa: CASSIWDRNTEAFF
cdr3_nt: TGTGCCAGCAGTATCTGGGACAGGAACACTGAAGCTTTCTTT

v_call: TRBV7-2
d_call: -
clone_size: -
j_call: TRBJ2-7
cdr3_aa: CASSLVSTNEQYF
cdr3_nt: TGTGCCAGCAGCTTAGTTTCAACTAACGAGCAGTACTTC

v_call: TRBV21-1
d_call: -
clone_size: -
j_call: TRBJ1-5
cdr3_aa: CASSNGSRAGQYNQPQHF
cdr3_nt: TGTGCCAGCAGCAACGGCTCGCGGGCAGGCCAATACAATCAGCCCCAGCATTTT

v_call: TRBV4-1
d_call: TRBD2
clone_size: once
j_call: TRBJ2-4
cdr3_aa: CASSQGTSGGENIQYF
cdr3_nt: TGCGCCAGCAGCCAAGGGACTAGCGGGGGGGAAAACATTCAGTACTTC

v_call: TRBV19
d_call: -
clone_size: -
j_call: TRBJ1-2
cdr3_aa: CASSPRGGDGYTF
cdr3_nt: TGTGCCAGTAGTCCAAGAGGGGGGGACGGCTACACCTTC

v_call: TRBV6-5
d_call: -
clone_size: -
j_call: TRBJ1-1
cdr3_aa: CASSWSGGTEAFF
cdr3_nt: TGTGCCAGCAGTTGGTCGGGAGGAACTGAAGCTTTCTTT

v_call: TRBV6-6
d_call: -
clone_size: -
j_call: TRBJ1-5
cdr3_aa: CASSYSRIYQPQHF
cdr3_nt: TGTGCCAGCAGTTACTCGAGAATTTATCAGCCCCAGCATTTT

v_call: TRBV18
d_call: -
clone_size: -
j_call: TRBJ1-3
cdr3_aa: CASSPRSASGNTIYF
cdr3_nt: TGTGCCAGCTCCCCTCGGTCCGCCTCTGGAAACACCATATATTTT

v_call: TRBV6-1
d_call: -
clone_size: -
j_call: TRBJ1-1
cdr3_aa: CASSEGGRYTEAFF
cdr3_nt: TGTGCCAGCAGTGAAGGGGGCAGGTACACTGAAGCTTTCTTT

v_call: TRBV27
d_call: TRBD1
clone_size: -
j_call: TRBJ1-2
cdr3_aa: CASSLTSGGLYGYTF
cdr3_nt: TGTGCCAGCAGTCTAACATCAGGGGGGCTCTATGGCTACACCTTC

v_call: TRBV6-1
d_call: TRBD1
clone_size: -
j_call: TRBJ1-2
cdr3_aa: CASSEARDRGNYGYTF
cdr3_nt: TGTGCCAGCAGTGAAGCCCGCGACAGGGGGAACTATGGCTACACCTTC

v_call: TRBV18
d_call: -
clone_size: -
j_call: TRBJ2-1
cdr3_aa: CASSPGGSSYNEQFF
cdr3_nt: TGTGCCAGCTCCCCTGGGGGGAGCTCCTACAATGAGCAGTTCTTC